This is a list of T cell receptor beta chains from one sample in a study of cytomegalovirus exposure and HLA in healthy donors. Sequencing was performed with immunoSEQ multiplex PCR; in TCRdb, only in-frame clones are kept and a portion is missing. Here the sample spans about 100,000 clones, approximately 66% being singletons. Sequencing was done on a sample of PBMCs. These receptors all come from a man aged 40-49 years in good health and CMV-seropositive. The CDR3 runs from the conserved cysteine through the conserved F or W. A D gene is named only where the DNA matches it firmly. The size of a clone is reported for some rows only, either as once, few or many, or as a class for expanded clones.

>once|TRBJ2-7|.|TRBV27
TGTGCCAGCAGTCCCGGGACACCCTACGAGCAGTACTTC
CASSPGTPYEQYF
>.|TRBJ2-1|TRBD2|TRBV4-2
TGTGCCAGCAGCCAAGGACTAGCGGCCTACAATGAGCAGTTCTTC
CASSQGLAAYNEQFF
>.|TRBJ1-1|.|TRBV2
TGTGCCAGCTCAACCGTAGGGAGCATGAACACTGAAGCTTTCTTT
CASSTVGSMNTEAFF
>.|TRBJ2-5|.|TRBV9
TGTGCCAGCAGCGTAGGAGGCAGGGAAGAGACCCAGTACTTC
CASSVGGREETQYF
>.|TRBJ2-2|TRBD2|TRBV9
TGTGCCAGCCATCCCGGGACTAGCGTCACCGGGGAGCTGTTTTTT
CASHPGTSVTGELFF
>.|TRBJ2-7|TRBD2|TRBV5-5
TGTGCCAGCAGCTTGGCTAGCGGGATGTCCTACGAGCAGTACTTC
CASSLASGMSYEQYF
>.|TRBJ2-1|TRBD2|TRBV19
TGTGCCAGCGGGTTTAGCGGGTATGAGCAGTTCTTC
CASGFSGYEQFF
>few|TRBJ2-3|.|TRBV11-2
TGTGCCAGCAGCTCCGGACTAGGGGGTAGCACAGATACGCAGTATTTT
CASSSGLGGSTDTQYF
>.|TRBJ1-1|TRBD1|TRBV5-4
TGTGCCAGCAGCCCCGGGCCCCTAGACAGGGGCCGGATGAACACTGAAGCTTTCTTT
CASSPGPLDRGRMNTEAFF
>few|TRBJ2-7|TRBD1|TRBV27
TGTGCCAGCAGTTATGCAGGGGGAGAGCAGTACTTC
CASSYAGGEQYF
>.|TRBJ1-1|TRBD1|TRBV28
TGTGCCAGCAGCTCAGGACAGGGTATCACTGAAGCTTTCTTT
CASSSGQGITEAFF
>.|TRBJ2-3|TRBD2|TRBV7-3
TGTGCCAGCAGCTTACGGGGGGGGGAGACAGATACGCAGTATTTT
CASSLRGGETDTQYF
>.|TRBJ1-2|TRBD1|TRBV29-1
TGCAGCGTTCGTCGAGACAGGGGACGCTACACCTTC
CSVRRDRGRYTF
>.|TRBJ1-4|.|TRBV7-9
TGTGCCAGCAGCTTAGGGGGGGGCGCGACTAATGAAAAACTGTTTTTT
CASSLGGGATNEKLFF
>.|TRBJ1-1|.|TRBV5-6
TGTGCCAGCAGCAACGAGAGGCAGGGGCACACTGAAGCTTTCTTT
CASSNERQGHTEAFF
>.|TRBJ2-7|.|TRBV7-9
TGTGCCAGCAGCCACCTTCCAGGACAGCGCGACTCCTACGAGCAGTACTTC
CASSHLPGQRDSYEQYF
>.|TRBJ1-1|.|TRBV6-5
TGTGCCAGCAGTACGGTGGTGAACACTGAAGCTTTCTTT
CASSTVVNTEAFF
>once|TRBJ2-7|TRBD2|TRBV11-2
TGTGCCAGCAGCTCTGCTAGCGGGATAGGTTTC
CASSSASGIGF
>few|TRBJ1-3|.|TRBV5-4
TGTGCCAGCAGCTCCGGGGGGGTTGGAAACACCATATATTTT
CASSSGGVGNTIYF
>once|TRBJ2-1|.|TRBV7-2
TGTGCCAGCAGCCGTCGGGATAGCTTGAATGAGCAGTTCTTC
CASSRRDSLNEQFF
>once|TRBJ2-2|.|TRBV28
TGTGCCAGCAGTTCCAGGACTGCCACCGGGGAGCTGTTTTTT
CASSSRTATGELFF
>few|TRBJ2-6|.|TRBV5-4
TGTGCCAGCAGCCCCCGAGGTAGCTCTGGGGCCAACGTCCTGACTTTC
CASSPRGSSGANVLTF
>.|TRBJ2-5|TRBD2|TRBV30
TGTGCCTGGACCATCTTGACTAGCGGGAGGGGAGAGACCCAGTACTTC
CAWTILTSGRGETQYF
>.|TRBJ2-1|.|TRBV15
TGTGCCACCAGCAGAGATCTCGGGTACAATGAGCAGTTCTTC
CATSRDLGYNEQFF
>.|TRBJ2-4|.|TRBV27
TGTGCCAGCAGTTCCGGTTCGGTCAACATTCAGTACTTC
CASSSGSVNIQYF
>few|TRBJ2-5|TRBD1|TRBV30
TGTGCCTGGGGACGACAGGGGGTCAGGGAGACCCAGTACTTC
CAWGRQGVRETQYF
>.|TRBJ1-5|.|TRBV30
TGTGCCTGGAGTCACAGGGTCATGGGCAATCAGCCCCAGCATTTT
CAWSHRVMGNQPQHF
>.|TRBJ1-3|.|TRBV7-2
TGTGCCAGCAGCTCCGTGACAGGATTAAACACCATATATTTT
CASSSVTGLNTIYF
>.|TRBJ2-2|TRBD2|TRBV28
TGTGCCAGCAGTCTAAGCGGGGCGAACACCGGGGAGCTGTTTTTT
CASSLSGANTGELFF
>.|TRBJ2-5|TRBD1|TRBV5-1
TGCGTCAGCAGCTCTTTTGTACCAGGGGGCGTTCAAGAGACCCAGTACTTC
CVSSSFVPGGVQETQYF
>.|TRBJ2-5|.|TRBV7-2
TGTGCCAGCAGCTTAGTCGTCTTAGAGACCCAGTACTTC
CASSLVVLETQYF
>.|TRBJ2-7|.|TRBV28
TGTGCCAGCAGAGACATTAGCTCCTACGAGCAGTACTTC
CASRDISSYEQYF
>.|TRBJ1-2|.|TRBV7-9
TGTGCCAGCAGCTCGACCACGACAGAGACTAACTATGGCTACACCTTC
CASSSTTTETNYGYTF
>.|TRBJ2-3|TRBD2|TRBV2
TGTGCCAGCAGTGATGGGCTAGCGGGAGCCGATACGCAGTATTTT
CASSDGLAGADTQYF
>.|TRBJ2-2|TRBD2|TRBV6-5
TGTGCCAGCAGTTACGGGGTAGCGGGAGGAACCGGGGAGCTGTTTTTT
CASSYGVAGGTGELFF
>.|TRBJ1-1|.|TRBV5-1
TGCGCCAGCAGCTTGGACAGGGTGAACACTGAAGCTTTCTTT
CASSLDRVNTEAFF
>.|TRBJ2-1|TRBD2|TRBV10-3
TGTGCCATCAGACAAGCGGGGGCCTACAATGAGCAGTTCTTC
CAIRQAGAYNEQFF
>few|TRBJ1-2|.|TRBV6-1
TGTGCCAGCAGTGTCCGAGGGGGCTACACCTTC
CASSVRGGYTF
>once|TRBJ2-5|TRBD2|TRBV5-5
TGTGCCAGCAGCTTGGACATTAGCGGGAAGGTAGAGACCCAGTACTTC
CASSLDISGKVETQYF
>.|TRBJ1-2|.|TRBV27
TGTGCCAGCAGTTTCCTCCGGGGGGTTAACTATGGCTACACCTTC
CASSFLRGVNYGYTF
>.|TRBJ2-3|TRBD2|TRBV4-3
TGCGCCAGCAGCCACCTCGGGACTAGCGGGGGGATGGATACGCAGTATTTT
CASSHLGTSGGMDTQYF
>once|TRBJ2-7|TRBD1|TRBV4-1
TGCGCCAGCAGCCTGCTCCGGGACAGTTCCTACGAGCAGTACTTC
CASSLLRDSSYEQYF